The 8 T cell receptor beta chains given below trace back to one sample, sequenced in a study of shared clonotypes between healthy human individuals. Assay used: immunoSEQ multiplex PCR; TCRdb lists only in-frame clones, some missing. The data show more than 550,000 clones, with 92% seen just once and about 24% held by the top ten. Terminally differentiated effector memory CD45RA+ cells were left out of the naive CD8 fraction, which was CD45RO-negative and positively selected for CCR7. Sequencing was carried out using naive CD8+ T cells sorted from blood. The receptors come from a man younger than 40 in good health.

The chain combines TRBV25-1 with TRBJ2-1, with D perhaps matching TRBD1 (5 bases). The CDR3 sequence is 14 residues long. Germline V CDR1 and CDR2: MGHDK, SYGVNS. The V and J ends lost 5 bases and 6 bases respectively, with 14 bases between them. The CDR3 region has the DNA TGTGCCAGCAGTCAACAGGCGACTGCCAATGAGCAGTTCTTC. This gives the protein CASSQQATANEQFF.

J is TRBJ1-5 and V is TRBV6-1, with D possibly being TRBD1 (5 bases). The CDR3 has 16 amino acids. CDR1 and CDR2 from the germline V gene are MNHNS and SASEGT. V was trimmed by 2 bases and J by 4 bases, leaving 15 bases between them. CDR3 in DNA: TGTGCCAGCAGTGAACTCCGTCGGGGCATTAATCAGCCCCAGCATTTT. This translates into CASSELRRGINQPQHF.

The chain combines TRBV7-9 with TRBJ2-5; 10 bases align to TRBD1. With 1 base clipped from V and 5 bases from J, the junction kept 7 bases outside the gene matches. CDR3 length: 16 amino acids. The germline CDR1 and CDR2 sequences are SEHNR and FQNEAQ (reference sequence). CDR3 region: CASSLVGTGVAETQYF. CDR3 nucleotide sequence: TGTGCCAGCAGCTTAGTTGGGACAGGGGTGGCGGAGACCCAGTACTTC. The complete variable domain, with remaining parts taken from reference TRBV7-9 and TRBJ2-5, reads DTGVSQNPRHKITKRGQNVTFRCDPISEHNRLYWYRQTLGQGPEFLTYFQNEAQLEKSRLLSDRFSAERPKGSFSTLEIQRTEQGDSAMYLCASSLVGTGVAETQYFGPGTRLLVL.

The V gene is TRBV4-1, the J gene TRBJ2-7, with 8 bases lining up with TRBD1. Looked up from germline, CDR1 is MGHRA and CDR2 is YSYEKL. V lost 1 base and J lost 4; bases outside the gene matches: 6. The CDR3 runs to 15 residues. The CDR3 coding sequence is TGCGCCAGCAGCCAAGGGACAGGGACCCAATACGAGCAGTACTTC. Amino acid sequence: CASSQGTGTQYEQYF.

This chain joins TRBV28 and TRBJ1-2, with 8 bases that match TRBD1. V lost 6 bases to trimming and J lost 5 bases; unmatched junction nucleotides: 8. The CDR3 length is 14 residues. Germline CDR1 reads MDHEN; CDR2 reads SYDVKM. The CDR3 is CASRKTGAEYGYTF. As DNA, the CDR3 is TGTGCCAGCAGAAAGACAGGGGCTGAATATGGCTACACCTTC.

The chain combines TRBV9 with TRBJ2-1, with D unresolved. The CDR3 consists of 15 residues. The germline gives CDR1 SGDLS, CDR2 YYNGEE. V was clipped by 0 bases and J by 3 bases, with 10 bases between them. CDR3 in DNA: TGTGCCAGCAGCGTAGACCTAGGCGGCTACAATGAGCAGTTCTTC. This sequence encodes CASSVDLGGYNEQFF.

The chain links TRBV7-9 to TRBJ2-5, with 12 positions matching TRBD1. Germline trimming cut 3 bases from V and 5 bases from J; bases unmatched to any gene: 13. The CDR3 runs 18 residues. Per germline, CDR1 SEHNR and CDR2 FQNEAQ (reference sequence). The DNA of the CDR3 is TGTGCCAGCAGCTTTTCGCCTGTAGGGACAGGGGGCGAGGAGACCCAGTACTTC. It specifies CASSFSPVGTGGEETQYF. Full variable domain (outside the CDR3, taken from reference TRBV7-9 and TRBJ2-5): DTGVSQNPRHKITKRGQNVTFRCDPISEHNRLYWYRQTLGQGPEFLTYFQNEAQLEKSRLLSDRFSAERPKGSFSTLEIQRTEQGDSAMYLCASSFSPVGTGGEETQYFGPGTRLLVL.

The genes are TRBV14 and TRBJ2-1; 9 bases are shared with TRBD1. The ends lost 4 bases at V and 7 bases at J; junction bases unmatched: 5. The CDR3 runs 14 residues. Germline-derived CDR1 and CDR2 are SGHDN and FVKESK. As DNA, the CDR3 is TGTGCCAGCAGCCTAGTACAGGGGGCAAATGAGCAGTTCTTC. Amino acids: CASSLVQGANEQFF.